The 10 T cell receptor beta chains in this list originate from one sample, sequenced in a study of blood T cell repertoires in COVID-19. Here immunoSEQ multiplex PCR was the method, and the copy in TCRdb shows in-frame clones only, minus some. The profile shows about 99,000 clones, more than 85% of them singletons. Specimen: peripheral blood. All receptors derive from a human donor in a cohort sampled during active COVID-19.

This clone was picked up one time. The rearrangement links TRBV9 to TRBJ2-6, with D tentatively TRBD1 (6 bases). Trimming removed 0 bases at V and 0 bases at J, with 16 bases between. CDR3 length: 19 residues. Germline V gene lookup returns CDR1 SGDLS and CDR2 YYNGEE. The CDR3 here is CASSVVVRGRNSGANVLTF. The CDR3 DNA reads TGTGCCAGCAGCGTAGTGGTCAGGGGCCGTAACTCTGGGGCCAACGTCCTGACTTTC.

This clone was recorded once. The chain employs TRBV13 and TRBJ1-1; TRBD1 might be the D (6 bases). The V gene lost 2 bases and the J gene lost 4 bases, with 14 bases spanning the gap. The CDR3 has 15 residues. CDR1 is PRHDT, CDR2 FYEKMQ, per germline (reference sequence). CDR3 nucleotide sequence: TGTGCCAGCAGCTTAAAAATAGTGGGGGCCACTGAAGCTTTCTTT. Its translation: CASSLKIVGATEAFF.

This chain links TRBV3-1 (or the pseudogene TRBV3-2) with TRBJ1-2; 7 bases are a match to TRBD1. The CDR3 sequence is 14 residues long. J was trimmed by 4 bases and V by 3 bases; bases with no gene match: 5. In germline, CDR1 is LGHDT, CDR2 YNNKEL (reference sequence). Here the CDR3 DNA reads TGTGCCAGCAGCCATCGGGACAGTATCTATGGCTACACCTTC. Translated: CASSHRDSIYGYTF.

This chain links TRBV5-1 with TRBJ1-1; D possibly corresponds to TRBD1 (5 bases). Looked up from germline, CDR1 is SGHRS and CDR2 is YFSETQ. This CDR3 region has 14 residues. Trimming removed 4 bases from V and 3 bases from J, with 13 bases in between. The CDR3 spells CASSPTTGDTEAFF. CDR3 in DNA: TGCGCCAGCAGCCCAACAACAGGCGACACTGAAGCTTTCTTT.

J is TRBJ2-2 and V is TRBV9; possibly TRBD2 for D (5 bases). CDR1 and CDR2 (germline): SGDLS, YYNGEE. V lost 4 bases to trimming and J lost 6 bases, with 16 bases between them. This CDR3 contains 15 residues. The CDR3 is CASSPLAPAAGELFF. CDR3 coding DNA: TGTGCCAGCAGCCCCCTAGCCCCGGCTGCCGGGGAGCTGTTTTTT.

This clone was detected a few times. The V and J genes are TRBV7-9 and TRBJ1-5; D gene uncertain. The germline V and J ends were trimmed by 1 base and 3 bases, with 10 bases remaining between them. The CDR3 runs to 15 residues. Germline V gene sequence: CDR1 SEHNR, CDR2 FQNEAQ (reference sequence). The CDR3 region is CASSLGAADNQPQHF. As DNA, the CDR3 is TGTGCCAGCAGCTTAGGGGCAGCGGACAATCAGCCCCAGCATTTT.

The chain carries TRBV11-2 and TRBJ1-6, with D uncertain. V lost 4 bases and J lost 6, with 13 bases in between. Germline CDR1 reads SGHAT; CDR2 reads FQNNGV. The CDR3 sequence is 15 residues long. As DNA, the CDR3 is TGTGCCAGCAGCTCCTGGCGGCTACCTAATTCACCCCTCCACTTT. It specifies CASSSWRLPNSPLHF.

V gene TRBV6-6 combines with J gene TRBJ2-7; possible D gene TRBD1, 7 bases. The length of the CDR3 is 16 residues. The V end lost 4 bases, the J end lost 2 bases, and 18 bases lay between the germline ends. Looked up from germline, CDR1 is MNHNY and CDR2 is SVGAGI (reference sequence). This CDR3 is CASSSTQGGGPYEQYF. The CDR3 bases are TGTGCCAGCAGTTCCACTCAGGGGGGAGGCCCCTACGAGCAGTACTTC.

In its sample, this clone was seen once. The V and J genes are TRBV5-4 and TRBJ2-5; the D gene is possibly TRBD2 (7 bases). V lost 0 bases to trimming and J lost 10 bases, with 13 bases between them. Germline values: CDR1 SGHNT, CDR2 YYREEE (reference sequence). There are 13 residues in the CDR3. The CDR3 DNA sequence: TGTGCCAGCAGCTTGGTACAGGGAGGGGACCAGTACTTC. It yields the protein CASSLVQGGDQYF.

The chain links TRBV5-1 to TRBJ2-1; the match to TRBD2 covers 10 bases. Germline-derived CDR1 and CDR2 are SGHRS and YFSETQ. The CDR3 loop spans 16 amino acids. Germline trimming cut 2 bases from V and 2 bases from J; bases unmatched to any gene: 4. The CDR3 region has the DNA TGCGCCAGCAGCTTAATAGCGGGGGGTGCCTACAATGAGCAGTTCTTC. This encodes CASSLIAGGAYNEQFF.